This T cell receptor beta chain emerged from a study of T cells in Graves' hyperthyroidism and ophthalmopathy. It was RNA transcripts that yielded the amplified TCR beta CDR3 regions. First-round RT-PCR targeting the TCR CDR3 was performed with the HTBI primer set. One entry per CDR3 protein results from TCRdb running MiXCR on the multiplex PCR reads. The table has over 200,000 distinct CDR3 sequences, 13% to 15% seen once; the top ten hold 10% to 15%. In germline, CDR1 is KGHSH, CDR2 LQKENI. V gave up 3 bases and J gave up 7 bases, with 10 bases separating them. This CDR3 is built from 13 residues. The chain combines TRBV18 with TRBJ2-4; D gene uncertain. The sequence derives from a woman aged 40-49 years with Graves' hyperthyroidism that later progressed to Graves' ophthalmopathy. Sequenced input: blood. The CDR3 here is CASSPDEGNIQYF. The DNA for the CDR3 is TGTGCCAGCTCACCGGATGAAGGGAACATTCAGTACTTC. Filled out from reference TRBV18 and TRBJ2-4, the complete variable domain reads NAGVMQNPRHLVRRRGQEARLRCSPMKGHSHVYWYRQLPEEGLKFMVYLQKENIIDESGMPKERFSAEFPKEGPSILRIQQVVRGDSAAYFCASSPDEGNIQYFGAGTRLSVL.